The T cell receptor (beta chain) described here comes from a study of blood T cell repertoires in COVID-19. The CDR3 extends over 15 amino acids. Germline CDR1 reads LNHDA; CDR2 reads SQIVND (reference sequence). The trim removed 3 bases at V and 7 bases at J, leaving 11 bases unmatched. Profiling relied on immunoSEQ multiplex PCR, and the TCRdb table lists in-frame clones only, not all of them. The sample yields fewer than 150,000 clones, around 87% seen once. The rearrangement joins TRBV19 to TRBJ2-7, with 8 positions matching TRBD1. The sample taken for sequencing was peripheral blood. This TCR derives from a woman aged 60-75 years with COVID-19, enrolled during active disease. CDR3: CASSIVAQGADEQYF. The CDR3 coding sequence is TGTGCCAGTAGTATCGTGGCGCAGGGGGCTGATGAGCAGTACTTC.